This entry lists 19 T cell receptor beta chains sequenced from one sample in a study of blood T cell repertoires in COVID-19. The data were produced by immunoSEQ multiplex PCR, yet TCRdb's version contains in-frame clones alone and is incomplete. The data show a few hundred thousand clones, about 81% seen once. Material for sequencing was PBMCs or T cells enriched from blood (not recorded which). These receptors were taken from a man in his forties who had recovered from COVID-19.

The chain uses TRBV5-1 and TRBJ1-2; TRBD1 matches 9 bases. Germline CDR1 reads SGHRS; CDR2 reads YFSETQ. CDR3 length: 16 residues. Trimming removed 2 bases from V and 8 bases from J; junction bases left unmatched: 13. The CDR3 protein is CASSFEPGQGSGGYTF. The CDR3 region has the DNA TGCGCCAGCAGCTTCGAACCGGGACAGGGTTCCGGGGGCTACACCTTC.

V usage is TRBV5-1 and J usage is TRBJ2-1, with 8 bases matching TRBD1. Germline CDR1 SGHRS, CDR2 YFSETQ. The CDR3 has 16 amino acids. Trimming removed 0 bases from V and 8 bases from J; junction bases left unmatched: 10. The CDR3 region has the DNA TGCGCCAGCAGCTTGGGGAGACAGGGGTCTTTAGATGAGCAGTTCTTC. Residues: CASSLGRQGSLDEQFF.

CDR3 residues: CASSEGQGSYNEQFF. CDR3 DNA: TGCGCCAGCAGCGAGGGACAGGGAAGCTACAATGAGCAGTTCTTC. The chain combines TRBV5-1 with TRBJ2-1, with TRBD1 matching 9 bases. Germline values: CDR1 SGHRS, CDR2 YFSETQ. With 4 bases clipped from V and 3 bases from J, the junction kept 5 bases outside the gene matches. The CDR3 runs to 15 residues. The full variable domain, rest sourced from reference TRBV5-1 and TRBJ2-1, is KAGVTQTPRYLIKTRGQQVTLSCSPISGHRSVSWYQQTPGQGLQFLFEYFSETQRNKGNFPGRFSGRQFSNSRSEMNVSTLELGDSALYLCASSEGQGSYNEQFFGPGTRLTVL.

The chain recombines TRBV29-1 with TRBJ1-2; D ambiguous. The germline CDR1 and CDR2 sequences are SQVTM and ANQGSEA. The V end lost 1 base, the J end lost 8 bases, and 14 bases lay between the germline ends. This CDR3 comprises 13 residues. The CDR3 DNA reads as TGCAGCGTTGAAGGCGGACGGGGAAACGGCTACACCTTC. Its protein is CSVEGGRGNGYTF.

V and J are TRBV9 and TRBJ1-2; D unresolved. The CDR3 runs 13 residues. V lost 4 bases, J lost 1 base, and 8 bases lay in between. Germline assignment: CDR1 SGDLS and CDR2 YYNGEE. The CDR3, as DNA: TGTGCCAGCAGCCCCACAGTTAACTATGGCTACACCTTC. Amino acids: CASSPTVNYGYTF.

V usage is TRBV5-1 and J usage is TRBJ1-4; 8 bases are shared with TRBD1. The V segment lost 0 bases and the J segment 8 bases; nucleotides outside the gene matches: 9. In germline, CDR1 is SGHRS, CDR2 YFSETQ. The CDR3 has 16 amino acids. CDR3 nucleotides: TGCGCCAGCAGCTTGGGTGGGGCGAGGGACAGGGAAAAACTGTTTTTT. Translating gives CASSLGGARDREKLFF.

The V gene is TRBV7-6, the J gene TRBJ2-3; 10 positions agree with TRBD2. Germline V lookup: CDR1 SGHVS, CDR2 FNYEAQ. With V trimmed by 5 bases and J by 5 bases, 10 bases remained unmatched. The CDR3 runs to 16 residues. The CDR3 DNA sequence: TGTGCCAGCAGCCTCATGGCAGCGGGGGGGGGAGATACGCAGTATTTT. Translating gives CASSLMAAGGGDTQYF.

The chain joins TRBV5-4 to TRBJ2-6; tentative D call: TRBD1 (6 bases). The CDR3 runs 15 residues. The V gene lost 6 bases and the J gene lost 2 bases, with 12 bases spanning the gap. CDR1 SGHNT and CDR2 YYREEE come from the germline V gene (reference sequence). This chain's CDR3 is CASTYQGTGANVLTF. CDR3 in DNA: TGTGCCAGCACCTACCAGGGGACTGGGGCCAACGTCCTGACTTTC.

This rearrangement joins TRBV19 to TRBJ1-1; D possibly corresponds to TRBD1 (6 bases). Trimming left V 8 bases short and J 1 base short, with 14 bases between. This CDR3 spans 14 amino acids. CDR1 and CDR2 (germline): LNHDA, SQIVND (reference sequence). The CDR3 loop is CASFSRGRNTEAFF. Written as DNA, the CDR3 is TGTGCCAGTTTTAGCAGGGGACGGAACACTGAAGCTTTCTTT.

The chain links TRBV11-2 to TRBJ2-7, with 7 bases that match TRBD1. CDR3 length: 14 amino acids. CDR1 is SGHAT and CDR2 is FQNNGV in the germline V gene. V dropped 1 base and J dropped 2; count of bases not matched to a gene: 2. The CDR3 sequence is CASSLAGQAYEQYF. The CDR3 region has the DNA TGTGCCAGCAGCTTAGCCGGACAGGCCTACGAGCAGTACTTC.

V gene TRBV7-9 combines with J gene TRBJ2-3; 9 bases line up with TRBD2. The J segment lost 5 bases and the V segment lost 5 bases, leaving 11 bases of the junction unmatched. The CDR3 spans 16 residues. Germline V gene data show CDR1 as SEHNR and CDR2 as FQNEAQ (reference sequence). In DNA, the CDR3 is TGTGCCAGCAGCCCTAGGTTGGGACTAGCTGTAGATACGCAGTATTTT. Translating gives CASSPRLGLAVDTQYF. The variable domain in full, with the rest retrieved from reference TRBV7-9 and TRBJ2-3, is DTGVSQNPRHKITKRGQNVTFRCDPISEHNRLYWYRQTLGQGPEFLTYFQNEAQLEKSRLLSDRFSAERPKGSFSTLEIQRTEQGDSAMYLCASSPRLGLAVDTQYFGPGTRLTVL.

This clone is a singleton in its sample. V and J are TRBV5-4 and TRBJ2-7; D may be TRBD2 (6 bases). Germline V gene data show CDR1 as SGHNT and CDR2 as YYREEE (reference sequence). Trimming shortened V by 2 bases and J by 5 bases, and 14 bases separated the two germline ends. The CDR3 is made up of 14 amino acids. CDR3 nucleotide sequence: TGTGCCAGCAGCTTCTATCGGGGACTGGACGAGCAGTACTTC. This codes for CASSFYRGLDEQYF.

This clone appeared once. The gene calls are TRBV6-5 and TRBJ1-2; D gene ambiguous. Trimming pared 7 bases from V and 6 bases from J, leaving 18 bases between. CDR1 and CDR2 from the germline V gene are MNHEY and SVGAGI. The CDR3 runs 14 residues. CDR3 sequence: CASTFYGGEHGYTF. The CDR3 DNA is TGTGCCAGCACCTTCTATGGAGGCGAACATGGCTACACCTTC.

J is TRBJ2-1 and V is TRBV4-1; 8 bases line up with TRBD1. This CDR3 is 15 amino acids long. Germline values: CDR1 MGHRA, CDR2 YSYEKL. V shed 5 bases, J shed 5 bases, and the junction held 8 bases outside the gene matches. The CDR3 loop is CASSSIGQGDNEQFF. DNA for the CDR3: TGCGCCAGCAGCTCCATCGGACAGGGTGACAATGAGCAGTTCTTC.

CDR3 amino acids: CAWTRGGGTQYF. In nucleotides, the CDR3 is TGTGCCTGGACTAGAGGGGGGGGGACCCAGTACTTC. The gene calls are TRBV30 and TRBJ2-5; D is possibly TRBD2 (7 bases). CDR1 is GTSNPN, CDR2 SVGIG, per germline (reference sequence). This CDR3 comprises 12 residues. V was clipped by 4 bases and J by 7 bases, with 13 bases between them.

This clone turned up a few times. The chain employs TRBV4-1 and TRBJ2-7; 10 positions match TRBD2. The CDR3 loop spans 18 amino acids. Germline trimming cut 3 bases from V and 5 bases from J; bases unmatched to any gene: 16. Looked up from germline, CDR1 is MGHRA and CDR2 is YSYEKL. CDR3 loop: CASSHEVGLAGDQDEQYF. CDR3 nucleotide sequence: TGCGCCAGCAGCCACGAGGTGGGTCTAGCGGGAGATCAGGACGAGCAGTACTTC.

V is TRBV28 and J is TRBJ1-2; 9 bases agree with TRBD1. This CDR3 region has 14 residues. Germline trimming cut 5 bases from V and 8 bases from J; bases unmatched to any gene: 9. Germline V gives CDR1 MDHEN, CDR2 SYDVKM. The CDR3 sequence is CASSASTGGGGYTF. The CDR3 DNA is TGTGCCAGCAGTGCGTCGACAGGGGGAGGAGGCTACACCTTC.

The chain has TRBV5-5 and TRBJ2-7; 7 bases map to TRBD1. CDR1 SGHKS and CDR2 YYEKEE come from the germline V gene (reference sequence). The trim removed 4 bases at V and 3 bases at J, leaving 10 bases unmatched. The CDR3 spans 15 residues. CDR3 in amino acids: CASSDRDRVYYEQYF. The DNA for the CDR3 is TGTGCCAGCAGCGACCGGGACAGAGTTTACTACGAGCAGTACTTC.

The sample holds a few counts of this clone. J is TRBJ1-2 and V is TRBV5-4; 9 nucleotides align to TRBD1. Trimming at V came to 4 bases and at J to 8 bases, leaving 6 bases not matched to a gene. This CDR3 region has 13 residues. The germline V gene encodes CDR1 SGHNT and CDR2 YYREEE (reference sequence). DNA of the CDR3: TGTGCCAGCAGCGACGGGACAGGGATGGGCTACACCTTC. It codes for CASSDGTGMGYTF.